These 4 T cell receptor beta chains came from one sample sequenced in a study of beta chain features in type 1 diabetes. Sequenced material consisted of expressed TCRB transcripts (all of the isolated RNA was reverse transcribed). The repertoire was sequenced with immunoSEQ multiplex PCR; TCRdb's copy has only in-frame clones and lacks some. The profile covers around 190,000 clones, with about 13% appearing a single time and 0.5% to 0.75% taken by the ten largest. The material sequenced was central memory CD4+ T cells from blood. These receptors were taken from a woman between 18 and 29 years old in good health.

About this clone itself: The same CDR3 can be traced to other DNA sequences in this sample. This chain uses TRBV13 with TRBJ1-2; perhaps TRBD1 as D (5 bases). The V gene's germline CDR1 is PRHDT and CDR2 FYEKMQ (reference sequence). CDR3 size: 13 residues. The ends were cut back, 5 bases at V and 4 bases at J, with 11 bases in the middle. CDR3 DNA: TGTGCCAGCAGCCTTGACAGTTTCTATGGCTACACCTTC. This encodes CASSLDSFYGYTF. The full variable domain, its missing parts supplied by reference TRBV13 and TRBJ1-2, is AAGVIQSPRHLIKEKRETATLKCYPIPRHDTVYWYQQGPGQDPQFLISFYEKMQSDKGSIPDRFSAQQFSDYHSELNMSSLELGDSALYFCASSLDSFYGYTFGSGTRLTVV.

DNA of the CDR3: TGTGCCAGCAGTCCTCAGGGTTTACGGGAGACCCAGTACTTC. This translates into CASSPQGLRETQYF. The V and J genes are TRBV2 and TRBJ2-5; a weak D match, TRBD1 (5 bases). Germline loops: CDR1 SNHLY, CDR2 FYNNEI. Trimming cost V 5 bases and J 5 bases, with 15 bases left between them. The CDR3 covers 14 residues.

The chain joins TRBV4-3 to TRBJ1-2; 10 bases fit TRBD1. Germline assignment: CDR1 LGHNA and CDR2 YSLEER. V dropped 0 bases and J dropped 4; count of bases not matched to a gene: 5. This CDR3 contains 16 residues. This CDR3 is CASSQDAGQGSYGYTF. As DNA, the CDR3 is TGCGCCAGCAGCCAAGACGCGGGACAGGGGAGCTATGGCTACACCTTC.

The sample holds a few counts of this clone. V is TRBV7-2 and J is TRBJ2-7; 10 bases align to TRBD2. The CDR3 has 16 residues. Germline V gene lookup returns CDR1 SGHTA and CDR2 FQGNSA. Trimming at V came to 0 bases and at J to 3 bases, leaving 5 bases not matched to a gene. DNA for the CDR3: TGTGCCAGCAGCTTAGCTTCGACTAGCGGGTTCTACGAGCAGTACTTC. This gives the protein CASSLASTSGFYEQYF.